Each of the 7 T cell receptor beta chains below was sequenced from the same sample in a study of neurological immune-mediated disorders. TCRdb analysed the 5' RACE reads with MiXCR anew, one entry per CDR3 protein. Here the sample spans 47,000 or so distinct CDR3 sequences, 9% to 10% being singletons. Time point denoted: longitudinal time-point 1 (baseline). The sample consisted of PBMCs. The receptors come from a woman in her 40s in good health.

This clonotype was picked up many times. V is TRBV5-1 and J is TRBJ1-1, with a weak D call TRBD1 (6 bases). Germline assignment: CDR1 SGHRS and CDR2 YFSETQ. Trimming took off 0 bases at V and 3 bases at J, with 15 bases between the two ends. This CDR3 has 16 amino acids. The CDR3 DNA reads as TGCGCCAGCAGCTTGGAGGGCCAGGGGCGGGACACTGAAGCTTTCTTT. This encodes CASSLEGQGRDTEAFF.

This clonotype was seen repeatedly, ten times or more. The rearrangement links TRBV6-4 to TRBJ1-2; D call uncertain. CDR1 MRHNA and CDR2 SNTAGT come from the germline V gene. The CDR3 extends over 15 amino acids. Trimming took off 3 bases at V and 4 bases at J, with 15 bases between the two ends. CDR3 DNA sequence: TGTGCCAGCAGTGAAGGCCCAGACCCTCTCTATGGCTACACCTTC. As protein: CASSEGPDPLYGYTF.

This clonotype was counted many times. V is TRBV7-2 and J is TRBJ2-7; tentatively, D is TRBD2 (6 bases). Trimming shortened V by 5 bases and J by 0 bases, and 14 bases separated the two germline ends. In germline, CDR1 is SGHTA, CDR2 FQGNSA. The CDR3 is 15 amino acids. The CDR3 DNA reads as TGTGCCAGCAGCCGTACCGGGACTGCCTCCTACGAGCAGTACTTC. It translates to CASSRTGTASYEQYF. Looking up the rest from reference TRBV7-2 and TRBJ2-7 gives the full variable domain: GAGVSQSPSNKVTEKGKDVELRCDPISGHTALYWYRQSLGQGLEFLIYFQGNSAPDKSGLPSDRFSAERTGGSVSTLTIQRTQQEDSAVYLCASSRTGTASYEQYFGPGTRLTVT.

This clonotype was recorded at least ten times. The J gene is TRBJ1-1, the V gene TRBV7-2, with TRBD1 matching 7 bases. With 4 bases clipped from V and 5 bases from J, the junction kept 7 bases outside the gene matches. CDR3 length: 14 amino acids. Germline assignment: CDR1 SGHTA and CDR2 FQGNSA. CDR3 DNA: TGTGCCAGCAGCTCCAAGGGGGCTTTAACTGAAGCTTTCTTT. Translated, it gives CASSSKGALTEAFF.

This clonotype is judged medium-sized. The rearrangement uses TRBV12-3 or TRBV12-4 and TRBJ2-7, with D possibly matching TRBD2 (5 bases). V dropped 6 bases and J dropped 7 bases, with 16 bases sitting between them. This CDR3 comprises 13 residues. The CDR3 loop is CASRPGGLGEQYF. The CDR3 nucleotides are TGTGCCAGCAGACCAGGCGGGCTCGGGGAGCAGTACTTC.

This clonotype was found many times. The V gene is TRBV4-1, the J gene TRBJ1-5; D is possibly TRBD1 (5 bases). Germline loops: CDR1 MGHRA, CDR2 YSYEKL. CDR3 length: 14 residues. V lost 1 base and J 2 bases, leaving 6 bases between the germline ends. The CDR3 is CASSQGQRNQPQHF. CDR3 sequence (DNA): TGCGCCAGCAGCCAAGGACAGCGCAATCAGCCCCAGCATTTT.

On this clonotype itself: The germline gene is not matched at one end of the junction; a read error may be the cause. This chain joins TRBV12-3 or TRBV12-4 and TRBJ1-4; a weak D match, TRBD1 (6 bases). CDR3 size: 14 residues. CDR3 sequence reads: CASSLRGGTEKLFF. CDR3 nucleotides: TGTGCCAGCAGTCTGAGGGGGGGTACTGAAAAACTCTTTTTT.